The 24 T cell receptor beta chains listed next were all sequenced from one sample in a study of human T cells and chemical hapten exposure (dated by TCRdb to the early 2020s). Taken with the paper, the label for time point translates to: pre-sensitization, week 0. What the treatment or condition label conveys for this sample: therapeutic diphenylcyclopropenone sensitization with weekly scalp DPC. To prepare the library, RACE was applied. Sequencer: NextSeq 500. TCRdb reprocessed the public reads (quality trimming at Q25 with fastp, clone calling with MiXCR) and kept in-frame beta chains. Entries are consolidated by CDR3 protein sequence, retaining the most common genes and DNA. This sample holds more than 300,000 distinct CDR3 sequences; around 5.5% were observed only once. In total, the top ten clones hold around 8.6% of the sample. The sequencing here drew on whole blood, taken in connection with sensitization to the hapten diphenylcyclopropenone (DPC). The receptors shown here come from a woman younger than 35 with alopecia areata. Some clones in this sample may be carry-over from other donors' samples.

V usage is TRBV10-3 and J usage is TRBJ1-1, with D possibly matching TRBD1 (5 bases). Germline V lookup: CDR1 ENHRY, CDR2 SYGVKD. The CDR3 is 16 amino acids. V was pared by 0 bases and J by 4 bases, with 15 bases between. The CDR3 DNA reads TGTGCCATCAGTGAGTCTAGAGGGGTCCCCCTCACTGAAGCTTTCTTT. Amino acids: CAISESRGVPLTEAFF.

Only a few counts were recorded for this clonotype. The chain joins TRBV5-1 to TRBJ1-2, with D maybe TRBD1 (6 bases). With 0 bases removed from V and 6 bases from J, the gap between germline ends came to 12 bases. CDR1 and CDR2 (germline): SGHRS, YFSETQ. The CDR3 is 14 amino acids. The CDR3, as DNA: TGCGCCAGCAGCTTGGTCGGGGGCGCGGATGGCTACACCTTC. Protein product: CASSLVGGADGYTF.

The genes are TRBV5-4 and TRBJ2-7, with 7 positions matching TRBD1. Trimming cost V 0 bases and J 5 bases; bases outside gene matches: 5. Germline V gene sequence: CDR1 SGHNT, CDR2 YYREEE (reference sequence). The CDR3 loop spans 14 amino acids. The CDR3 spells CASSLVTGADEQYF. In nucleotides, the CDR3 is TGTGCCAGCAGCTTGGTTACAGGGGCCGACGAGCAGTACTTC.

This clonotype has only a few counts. The chain couples TRBV3-1 to TRBJ2-4; TRBD1 aligns across 11 bases. Per the germline V gene, CDR1 is LGHDT and CDR2 is YNNKEL (reference sequence). Trimming at V came to 0 bases and at J to 7 bases, leaving 11 bases not matched to a gene. This CDR3 comprises 18 residues. DNA for the CDR3: TGTGCCAGCAGCCAAGATTTGTTTGGGGACAGGGGGGAGAACATTCAGTACTTC. Translating gives CASSQDLFGDRGENIQYF.

This clonotype was seen many times. CDR3 loop: CASSLGVANRVYGYTF. The CDR3 nucleotides are TGTGCCAGCAGCTTGGGAGTCGCGAACAGGGTATATGGCTACACCTTC. V gene TRBV5-6 combines with J gene TRBJ1-2; D is possibly TRBD1 (6 bases). Germline V gene lookup returns CDR1 SGHDT and CDR2 YYEEEE. The CDR3 consists of 16 residues. Trimming cost V 0 bases and J 5 bases, with 17 bases left between them.

Only a few counts were recorded for this clonotype. The chain carries TRBV10-3 and TRBJ2-6; D is uncertain. Trimming removed 3 bases at V and 4 bases at J, with 16 bases between. Germline V CDR1 and CDR2: ENHRY, SYGVKD. There are 17 residues in the CDR3. The CDR3 bases are TGTGCCATCAGTGATCGGGTGAAGGGCCCCGGGGCCAACGTCCTGACTTTC. Translation: CAISDRVKGPGANVLTF.

This clonotype was counted at least ten times. The rearrangement uses TRBV11-2 and TRBJ2-2, with D perhaps matching TRBD1 (6 bases). Per the germline V gene, CDR1 is SGHAT and CDR2 is FQNNGV. With 5 bases removed from V and 5 bases from J, the gap between germline ends came to 9 bases. The length of the CDR3 is 13 residues. The CDR3 protein is CASSGQRTGELFF. CDR3 DNA sequence: TGTGCCAGCAGCGGACAGAGAACCGGGGAGCTGTTTTTT.

This clonotype turned up a few times. The gene calls are TRBV29-1 and TRBJ2-3, with 9 positions matching TRBD2. CDR3 length: 15 amino acids. The germline gives CDR1 SQVTM, CDR2 ANQGSEA. Trimming removed 7 bases from V and 3 bases from J; junction bases left unmatched: 11. Here the CDR3 DNA reads TGCAGCGCCCTTGGGGTAGCGGGGGTTACAGATACGCAGTATTTT. This translates into CSALGVAGVTDTQYF.

This clonotype came up a few times. V is TRBV7-2 and J is TRBJ1-2, with a tentative D call TRBD1 (5 bases). CDR3 length: 15 amino acids. V lost 4 bases to trimming and J lost 6 bases, with 18 bases between them. The germline V gene has CDR1 SGHTA and CDR2 FQGNSA. CDR3 region: CASSSPGVPRDGYTF. CDR3 nucleotides: TGTGCCAGCAGCTCCCCGGGGGTTCCGAGAGATGGCTACACCTTC.

This clonotype appeared many times. The chain is built from TRBV28 and TRBJ1-1; no definite D call. The CDR3 runs 14 residues. Trimming shortened V by 6 bases and J by 0 bases, and 11 bases separated the two germline ends. Germline CDR1 reads MDHEN; CDR2 reads SYDVKM. The CDR3 nucleotides read TGTGCCAGCAGCCCACACCTCATGAACACTGAAGCTTTCTTT. Protein product: CASSPHLMNTEAFF.

This clonotype was counted at least ten times. The chain carries TRBV20-1 and TRBJ2-7, with D perhaps TRBD1 or TRBD2 (5 bases each). The V gene lost 1 base and the J gene lost 4 bases, with 20 bases spanning the gap. The CDR3 has 16 amino acids. CDR1 is DFQATT, CDR2 SNEGSKA, per germline (reference sequence). Written as DNA, the CDR3 is TGCAGTGCTAGAGTTGACGACGGGACCCTTTTTTACGAGCAGTACTTC. It specifies CSARVDDGTLFYEQYF.

The chain carries TRBV6-2 or TRBV6-3 and TRBJ1-5; 7 bases line up with TRBD1. With 2 bases clipped from V and 5 bases from J, the junction kept 6 bases outside the gene matches. CDR1 and CDR2 from the germline V gene are MNHEY and SVGEGT. The CDR3 loop spans 15 amino acids. The CDR3 sequence: CASSYHRGGDQPQHF. The CDR3 DNA reads as TGTGCCAGCAGTTACCACAGGGGCGGCGATCAGCCCCAGCATTTT.

V gene TRBV6-2 or TRBV6-3 combines with J gene TRBJ2-5; 7 nucleotides align to TRBD2. There are 11 residues in the CDR3. Per germline, CDR1 MNHEY and CDR2 SVGEGT. V dropped 6 bases and J dropped 8; count of bases not matched to a gene: 3. The CDR3 coding sequence is TGTGCCAGCAGGAGGGAGGGAACCCAGTACTTC. Translating it yields CASRREGTQYF.

There are many counts of this clonotype. The rearrangement links TRBV5-4 to TRBJ1-1, with 7 bases that match TRBD1. This CDR3 spans 14 amino acids. The V segment lost 1 base and the J segment 5 bases; nucleotides outside the gene matches: 5. From germline, CDR1 is SGHNT and CDR2 YYREEE (reference sequence). CDR3 loop: CASSLRGQVTEAFF. The CDR3 nucleotides are TGTGCCAGCAGCTTGAGAGGACAGGTAACTGAAGCTTTCTTT. The full variable domain, rest sourced from reference TRBV5-4 and TRBJ1-1, is ETGVTQSPTHLIKTRGQQVTLRCSSQSGHNTVSWYQQALGQGPQFIFQYYREEENGRGNFPPRFSGLQFPNYSSELNVNALELDDSALYLCASSLRGQVTEAFFGQGTRLTVV.

This chain joins TRBV12-3 or TRBV12-4 and TRBJ2-3, with 7 bases fitting TRBD1. V shed 6 bases, J shed 0 bases, and the junction held 6 bases outside the gene matches. The CDR3 has 15 residues. CDR3 sequence (DNA): TGTGCCAGCAGGTCTCGGACAGGTAGCACAGATACGCAGTATTTT. It encodes CASRSRTGSTDTQYF.

This clonotype came up many times. V usage is TRBV4-3 and J usage is TRBJ2-3; maybe TRBD1 (6 bases). The DNA end is a closer match to TRBJ1-5, so the J assignment may be wrong. This CDR3 is built from 16 residues. The V gene's germline CDR1 is LGHNA and CDR2 YSLEER. The CDR3 sequence: CASSQDVQRGADTQHF. The CDR3, as DNA: TGCGCCAGCAGCCAAGATGTACAGCGGGGGGCGGATACGCAGCATTTT.

This clonotype appeared many times. The rearrangement joins TRBV29-1 to TRBJ2-1, with TRBD2 identical over 8 bases. The J segment lost 6 bases and the V segment lost 5 bases, leaving 15 bases of the junction unmatched. The CDR3 sequence is 16 residues long. Germline-derived CDR1 and CDR2 are SQVTM and ANQGSEA. CDR3 sequence: CSVFTGTSGLTNEQFF. The CDR3 bases are TGCAGCGTTTTTACCGGGACTAGTGGACTCACCAATGAGCAGTTCTTC.

This clonotype has ten or more counts. The J gene is TRBJ2-1, the V gene TRBV2; maybe TRBD2 (5 bases). Germline CDR1 reads SNHLY; CDR2 reads FYNNEI. Trimming left V 7 bases short and J 8 bases short, with 18 bases between. CDR3 length equals 14 residues. Here the CDR3 DNA reads TGTGCCAGCACCGGAGGTTGGCTTTTGGATGAGCAGTTCTTC. Protein: CASTGGWLLDEQFF. The full variable domain, completed using reference TRBV2 and TRBJ2-1, is EPEVTQTPSHQVTQMGQEVILRCVPISNHLYFYWYRQILGQKVEFLVSFYNNEISEKSEIFDDQFSVERPDGSNFTLKIRSTKLEDSAMYFCASTGGWLLDEQFFGPGTRLTVL.

This clonotype has ten or more counts. V and J are TRBV9 and TRBJ1-6, with D uncertain. Looked up from germline, CDR1 is SGDLS and CDR2 is YYNGEE. Trimming removed 4 bases from V and 10 bases from J, with 9 bases in between. This CDR3 is built from 12 residues. In nucleotides, the CDR3 is TGTGCCAGCAGCCTAGAGTCCTCACCCCTCCACTTT. Translation gives CASSLESSPLHF.

This clonotype turned up a few times. The gene calls are TRBV4-2 and TRBJ2-3; D is unresolved. CDR3 length equals 14 residues. Trimming shortened V by 3 bases and J by 2 bases, and 9 bases separated the two germline ends. Germline CDR1 is LGHNA and CDR2 is YNFKEQ. In DNA form, the CDR3 reads TGTGCCAGCAGCCAGGACGGAGACACAGATACGCAGTATTTT. Protein: CASSQDGDTDTQYF.

This chain uses TRBV7-8 with TRBJ2-7, with 7 bases identical to TRBD1. The CDR3 is 15 residues long. Trimming removed 5 bases from V and 2 bases from J; junction bases left unmatched: 9. Germline V gives CDR1 SGHVS, CDR2 FQNEAQ. CDR3 protein: CASSPYGTEAYEQYF. CDR3 sequence (DNA): TGTGCCAGCAGCCCTTACGGGACAGAAGCCTACGAGCAGTACTTC.

In this sample, this clonotype turned up a few times. The chain employs TRBV2 and TRBJ2-3, with TRBD2 as a possible D gene (5 bases). Trimming left V 5 bases short and J 8 bases short, with 11 bases between. Germline V gene lookup returns CDR1 SNHLY and CDR2 FYNNEI. CDR3 length: 12 residues. The CDR3 DNA sequence: TGTGCCAGCAGTACGTTAGGAGGTACGCAGTATTTT. Translated, it gives CASSTLGGTQYF. Variable domain in full (rest from reference TRBV2 and TRBJ2-3): EPEVTQTPSHQVTQMGQEVILRCVPISNHLYFYWYRQILGQKVEFLVSFYNNEISEKSEIFDDQFSVERPDGSNFTLKIRSTKLEDSAMYFCASSTLGGTQYFGPGTRLTVL.

This clonotype has more than one count but fewer than ten. The V gene is TRBV20-1, the J gene TRBJ1-1; D not certain. Germline CDR1 DFQATT, CDR2 SNEGSKA (reference sequence). V lost 1 base to trimming and J lost 0 bases, with 12 bases between them. The CDR3 consists of 15 residues. DNA for the CDR3: TGCAGTGCTAGAGGTCTGGGTATCATGAACACTGAAGCTTTCTTT. Its protein product is CSARGLGIMNTEAFF.

The chain recombines TRBV27 with TRBJ1-1; D is possibly TRBD1 (5 bases). Germline V gene data show CDR1 as MNHEY and CDR2 as SMNVEV (reference sequence). V lost 5 bases and J 4 bases, leaving 17 bases between the germline ends. The length of the CDR3 is 15 residues. DNA for the CDR3: TGTGCCAGCAGTCCCAGTGGGGGGGTGGTCACTGAAGCTTTCTTT. This translates into CASSPSGGVVTEAFF.